The present TCR beta chain was sequenced within a study of cytotoxic CD8 clonotypes in ibrutinib-treated CLL. CDR1 and CDR2 from the germline V gene are GTSNPN and SVGIG (reference sequence). V lost 2 bases and J 1 base, leaving 14 bases between the germline ends. The length of the CDR3 is 15 residues. This clone was found once. Generated by immunoSEQ multiplex PCR, the TCRdb table keeps only in-frame clones and is missing some. This table holds around 300,000 clones, around four fifths found once. This chain uses TRBV30 with TRBJ1-1; a weak D match, TRBD1 (6 bases). The sequence came from a human donor with chronic lymphocytic leukemia. The sequencing here drew on PBMCs, taken before ibrutinib treatment. The CDR3 sequence: CAWSTQGTPNTEAFF. The CDR3 DNA sequence: TGTGCCTGGAGTACTCAGGGGACCCCGAACACTGAAGCTTTCTTT.